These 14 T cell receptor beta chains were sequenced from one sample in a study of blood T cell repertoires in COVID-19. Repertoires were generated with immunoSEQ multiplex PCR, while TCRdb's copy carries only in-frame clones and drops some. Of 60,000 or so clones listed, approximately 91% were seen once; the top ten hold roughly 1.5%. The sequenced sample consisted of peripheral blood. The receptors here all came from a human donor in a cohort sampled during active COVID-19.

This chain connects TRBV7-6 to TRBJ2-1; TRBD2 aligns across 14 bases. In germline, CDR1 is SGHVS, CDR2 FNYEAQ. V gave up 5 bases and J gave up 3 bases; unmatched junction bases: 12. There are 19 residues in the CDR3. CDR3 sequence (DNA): TGTGCCAGCAGCCTTACCGGGACTAGCGGGAGAGTGGGCTACAATGAGCAGTTCTTC. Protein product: CASSLTGTSGRVGYNEQFF.

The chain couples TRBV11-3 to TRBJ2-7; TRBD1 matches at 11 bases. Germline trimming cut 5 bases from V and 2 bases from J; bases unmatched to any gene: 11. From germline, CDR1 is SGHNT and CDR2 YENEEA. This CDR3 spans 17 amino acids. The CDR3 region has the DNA TGTGCCAGCAGCCAACCCGGCCCGGGACAGGGGGCCTACGAGCAGTACTTC. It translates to CASSQPGPGQGAYEQYF.

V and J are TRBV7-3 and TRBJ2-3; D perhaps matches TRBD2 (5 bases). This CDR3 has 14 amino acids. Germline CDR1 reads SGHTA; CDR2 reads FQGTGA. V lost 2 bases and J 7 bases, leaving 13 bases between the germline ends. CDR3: CASSLGGSTHTQYF. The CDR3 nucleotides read TGTGCCAGCAGCTTAGGAGGCTCCACCCATACGCAGTATTTT.

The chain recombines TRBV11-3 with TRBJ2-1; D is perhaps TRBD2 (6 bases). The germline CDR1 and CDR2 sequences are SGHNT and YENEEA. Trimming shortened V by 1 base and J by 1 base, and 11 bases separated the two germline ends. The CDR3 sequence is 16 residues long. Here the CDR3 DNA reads TGTGCCAGCAGCTTAGTGTCTGGGACTTCCTACAATGAGCAGTTCTTC. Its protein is CASSLVSGTSYNEQFF.

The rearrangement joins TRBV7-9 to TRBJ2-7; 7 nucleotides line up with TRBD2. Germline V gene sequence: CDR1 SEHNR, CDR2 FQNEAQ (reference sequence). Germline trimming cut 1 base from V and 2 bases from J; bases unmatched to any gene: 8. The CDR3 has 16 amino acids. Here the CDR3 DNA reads TGTGCCAGCAGCTTAGGAACGGGGGGAGATCCCTACGAGCAGTACTTC. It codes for CASSLGTGGDPYEQYF.

The CDR3 DNA follows: TGTGCCAGCAGCCCCCTAACGCAGGGGAAAACAGATACGCAGTATTTT. It translates to CASSPLTQGKTDTQYF. This chain links TRBV3-1 (or the pseudogene TRBV3-2) with TRBJ2-3, with a possible D match to TRBD1 (6 bases). V lost 4 bases and J 3 bases, leaving 17 bases between the germline ends. The CDR3 is 16 amino acids. Germline CDR1 is LGHDT and CDR2 is YNNKEL (reference sequence).

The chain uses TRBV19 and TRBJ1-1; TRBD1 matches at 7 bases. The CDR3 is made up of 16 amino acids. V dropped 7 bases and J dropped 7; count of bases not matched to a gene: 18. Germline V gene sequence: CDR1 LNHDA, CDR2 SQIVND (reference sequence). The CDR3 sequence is CASKAPGTVAAREAFF. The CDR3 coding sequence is TGTGCCAGTAAGGCCCCGGGGACAGTGGCCGCACGTGAAGCTTTCTTT.

CDR3 coding DNA: TGCGCCAGCAGCCAAGCATGGAGGGAGAGTATTTACGAGCAGTACTTC. It yields the protein CASSQAWRESIYEQYF. The rearrangement links TRBV4-3 to TRBJ2-7; a weak D match, TRBD2 (6 bases). The CDR3 loop spans 16 amino acids. The V end lost 1 base, the J end lost 4 bases, and 17 bases lay between the germline ends. In germline, CDR1 is LGHNA, CDR2 YSLEER.

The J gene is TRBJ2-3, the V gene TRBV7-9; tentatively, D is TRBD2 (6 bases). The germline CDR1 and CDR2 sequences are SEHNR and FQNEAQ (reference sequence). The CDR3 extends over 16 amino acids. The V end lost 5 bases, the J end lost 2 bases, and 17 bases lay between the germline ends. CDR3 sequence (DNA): TGTGCCAGCAGCCCCAGGAGGGACCCAGCCACAGATACGCAGTATTTT. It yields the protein CASSPRRDPATDTQYF.

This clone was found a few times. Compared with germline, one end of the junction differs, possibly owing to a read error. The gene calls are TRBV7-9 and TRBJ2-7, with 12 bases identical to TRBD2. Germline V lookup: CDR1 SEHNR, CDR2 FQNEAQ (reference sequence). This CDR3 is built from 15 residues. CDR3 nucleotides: TGTGCCAGCAGCCTAGCGGGAGGGAGCTCCTACGAGCAGTACTTC. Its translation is CASSLAGGSSYEQYF.

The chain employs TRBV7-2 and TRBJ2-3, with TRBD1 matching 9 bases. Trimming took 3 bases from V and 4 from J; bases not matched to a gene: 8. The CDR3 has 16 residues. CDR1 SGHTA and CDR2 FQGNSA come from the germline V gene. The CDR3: CASSLLGTGLPDTQYF. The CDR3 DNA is TGTGCCAGCAGCTTGTTAGGGACAGGGCTCCCAGATACGCAGTATTTT.

As DNA, the CDR3 is TGTGCCAGTAGTATAGTTCAGGGAATCTCTGGAAACACCATATATTTT. Its translation is CASSIVQGISGNTIYF. The genes are TRBV19 and TRBJ1-3; possible D gene TRBD1, 5 bases. The CDR3 is 16 residues long. Per the germline V gene, CDR1 is LNHDA and CDR2 is SQIVND (reference sequence). Trimming pared 1 base from V and 0 bases from J, leaving 10 bases between.

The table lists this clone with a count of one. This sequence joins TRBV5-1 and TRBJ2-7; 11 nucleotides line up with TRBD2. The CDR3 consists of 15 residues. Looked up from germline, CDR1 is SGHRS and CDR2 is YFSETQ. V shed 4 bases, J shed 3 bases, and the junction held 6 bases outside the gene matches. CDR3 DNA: TGCGCCAGCAGCCTTACCGGGACTAGCGGCTACGAGCAGTACTTC. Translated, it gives CASSLTGTSGYEQYF.

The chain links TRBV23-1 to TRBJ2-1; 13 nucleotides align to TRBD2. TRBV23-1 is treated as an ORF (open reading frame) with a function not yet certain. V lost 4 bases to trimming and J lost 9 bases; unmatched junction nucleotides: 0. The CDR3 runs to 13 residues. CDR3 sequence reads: CASSRTSGSEQFF. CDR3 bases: TGCGCCAGCAGTCGGACTAGCGGGAGTGAGCAGTTCTTC.